This is a list of T cell receptor beta chains from one sample in a study of beta chain features in type 1 diabetes. Using immunoSEQ multiplex PCR, the repertoire was profiled, and TCRdb retains in-frame clones only, with some absent. This table has some 900,000 clones, around a sixth appearing once. The sample comprised naive CD4+ T cells from blood. The source of these receptors is a young woman in good health. Both conserved end residues are part of each CDR3. Fields, in order: D gene, clone size, V gene, J gene, CDR3 protein, CDR3 DNA. A D gene is named only where the DNA matches it firmly. Only part of the rows carry a size: once, few, many, or a class if the clone is expanded.

>.|.|TRBV6-6|TRBJ2-7
CASSQTGRYEQYF
TGTGCCAGCAGCCAAACAGGGAGATACGAGCAGTACTTC
>.|few|TRBV7-2|TRBJ2-1
CASRAGRYNEQFF
TGTGCCAGCCGAGCGGGCCGGTACAATGAGCAGTTCTTC
>.|few|TRBV5-1|TRBJ1-2
CASSFQDPYGYTF
TGCGCCAGCAGCTTCCAGGACCCCTATGGCTACACCTTC
>.|.|TRBV15|TRBJ2-7
CATSRTPRDGLYYEQYF
TGTGCCACCAGCAGAACCCCCCGGGACGGTCTGTACTACGAGCAGTACTTC
>TRBD2|.|TRBV5-4|TRBJ2-1
CASSFSLAGENEQFF
TGTGCCAGCAGCTTCAGCCTAGCGGGAGAAAATGAGCAGTTCTTC
>.|.|TRBV5-4|TRBJ1-1
CASSLEGGIGTEAFF
TGTGCCAGCAGCTTGGAAGGCGGTATAGGGACTGAAGCTTTCTTT
>TRBD1|few|TRBV7-2|TRBJ1-3
CASSLTGTGNTIYF
TGTGCCAGCAGCTTGACAGGGACTGGAAACACCATATATTTT
>.|.|TRBV7-9|TRBJ2-6
CASSLWQEYSGANVLTF
TGTGCCAGCAGCTTATGGCAGGAGTACTCTGGGGCCAACGTCCTGACTTTC
>TRBD2|few|TRBV5-4|TRBJ2-7
CASSLEGTSVEQYF
TGTGCCAGCAGCTTGGAGGGGACTAGCGTCGAGCAGTACTTC
>.|.|TRBV2|TRBJ2-2
CASSGAVTGELFF
TGTGCCAGCAGTGGGGCCGTCACCGGGGAGCTGTTTTTT
>.|.|TRBV15|TRBJ2-5
CATSSGQNQETQYF
TGTGCCACCAGTTCTGGACAGAACCAAGAGACCCAGTACTTC
>TRBD2|few|TRBV19|TRBJ2-7
CASSPIGTSHEQYF
TGTGCCAGTAGCCCCATCGGGACTAGCCACGAGCAGTACTTC
>.|many|TRBV14|TRBJ2-1
CASSQGAHEQFF
TGTGCCAGCAGCCAGGGGGCACATGAGCAGTTCTTC
>TRBD2|few|TRBV28|TRBJ2-1
CASSSLAGGPYNEQFF
TGTGCCAGCAGTTCCCTAGCGGGAGGGCCTTACAATGAGCAGTTCTTC
>TRBD2|.|TRBV28|TRBJ2-1
CASSLWGGDNEQFF
TGTGCCAGCAGTTTATGGGGAGGGGACAATGAGCAGTTCTTC
>TRBD2|.|TRBV7-8|TRBJ2-5
CASSFRLAGSEETQYF
TGTGCCAGCAGCTTTAGACTAGCGGGGTCAGAAGAGACCCAGTACTTC
>TRBD2|few|TRBV5-6|TRBJ2-1
CASSFGLELNEQFF
TGTGCCAGCAGCTTCGGACTAGAACTCAATGAGCAGTTCTTC
>TRBD2|.|TRBV5-1|TRBJ2-7
CASSTGTSGREQYF
TGCGCCAGCAGCACCGGGACTAGCGGTAGGGAGCAGTACTTC
>.|few|TRBV27|TRBJ2-5
CASSLIAKETQYF
TGTGCCAGCAGTTTAATAGCGAAAGAGACCCAGTACTTC
>.|few|TRBV7-9|TRBJ2-3
CASSFQRGSTDTQYF
TGTGCCAGCAGCTTCCAGCGAGGTAGCACAGATACGCAGTATTTT
>.|few|TRBV7-2|TRBJ1-5
CASSPRTASNQPQHF
TGTGCCAGCAGCCCGCGGACAGCTAGCAATCAGCCCCAGCATTTT
>.|.|TRBV9|TRBJ2-1
CASTPGSGRSPDEQFF
TGTGCCAGCACCCCCGGGTCCGGGAGAAGCCCGGATGAGCAGTTCTTC
>.|.|TRBV6-6|TRBJ1-1
CASSYSIQGRAEAFF
TGTGCCAGCAGTTACTCCATCCAAGGCAGGGCTGAAGCTTTCTTT
>TRBD1|.|TRBV28|TRBJ1-1
CASSRQGRTEAFF
TGTGCCAGCAGTAGACAGGGGAGGACTGAAGCTTTCTTT
>.|few|TRBV10-3|TRBJ2-5
CAISVGNTQYF
TGTGCCATCAGTGTAGGGAACACCCAGTACTTC
>.|.|TRBV4-2|TRBJ2-5
CASSQDLETQYF
TGTGCCAGCAGCCAAGATCTAGAGACCCAGTACTTC
>TRBD2|few|TRBV9|TRBJ2-7
CASSVGASGSINEQYF
TGTGCCAGCAGCGTAGGTGCTAGCGGGAGCATCAACGAGCAGTACTTC
>TRBD1|.|TRBV15|TRBJ1-3
CATRAGETGYSSGNTIYF
TGTGCCACCAGAGCGGGAGAGACAGGGTACAGCTCTGGAAACACCATATATTTT
>TRBD1|.|TRBV29-1|TRBJ1-1
CSVEGRDSRTFF
TGCAGCGTTGAAGGTCGGGACAGTAGGACTTTCTTT
>.|.|TRBV23-1|TRBJ2-5
CASSQRGVKETQYF
TGCGCCAGCAGTCAAAGGGGCGTGAAAGAGACCCAGTACTTC
>TRBD2|.|TRBV9|TRBJ2-5
CASSVAPTSGMGETQYF
TGTGCCAGCAGCGTAGCTCCGACTAGCGGGATGGGGGAGACCCAGTACTTC
>TRBD1|few|TRBV7-2|TRBJ1-1
CASSPRQGRNTEAFF
TGTGCCAGCAGCCCAAGACAGGGCAGGAACACTGAAGCTTTCTTT
>.|.|TRBV10-3|TRBJ1-2
CAISGKDSNYGYTF
TGTGCCATCAGTGGGAAGGACAGTAACTATGGCTACACCTTC
>.|few|TRBV2|TRBJ1-5
CASSDSNQPQHF
TGTGCCAGCAGTGATAGCAATCAGCCCCAGCATTTT
>TRBD1|few|TRBV18|TRBJ2-1
CASSGPRDRSYNEQFF
TGTGCCAGCTCAGGACCCCGGGACAGGTCCTACAATGAGCAGTTCTTC
>TRBD2|.|TRBV5-4|TRBJ2-7
CASSWDGTSGARQYF
TGTGCCAGCAGCTGGGACGGGACTAGCGGGGCAAGGCAGTACTTC
>.|few|TRBV29-1|TRBJ1-5
CSVEPLFNQPQHF
TGCAGCGTTGAACCACTCTTCAATCAGCCCCAGCATTTT
>.|few|TRBV5-1|TRBJ2-3
CASSWGPSVGPSTDTQYF
TGCGCCAGCAGCTGGGGACCCAGCGTGGGCCCTAGCACAGATACGCAGTATTTT